Below, one T cell receptor beta chain is given with its context. The method was immunoSEQ multiplex PCR; TCRdb's version includes in-frame clones alone and lacks a portion of them. The sample consists of some 90,000 clones, 80% of them appearing once. The sample belongs to a study of blood T cell repertoires in COVID-19. Study at large: T cells, B-cell-depleted T cells, or PBMCs supplied cDNA or gDNA.

V dropped 8 bases and J dropped 8; count of bases not matched to a gene: 11. CDR1 is SNHLY and CDR2 is FYNNEI in the germline V gene. The CDR3 has 14 residues. This TCR came from a human donor in a cohort sampled during active COVID-19. This sequence joins TRBV2 and TRBJ1-4; the match to TRBD1 covers 7 bases. Sequenced material: peripheral blood. The CDR3 bases are TGTGCCAGCGGCCGACAGGGTATGTGGGAAAAACTGTTTTTT. Translation gives CASGRQGMWEKLFF.